One sample yielded the 29 T cell receptor beta chains listed below, sequenced in a study of metastatic and nonmetastatic thyroid tumors. TCRdb re-clonotyped the PCR reads via MiXCR. The profile shows around 64,000 clones, about 4% of them singletons. Patients had received no treatment of any kind before thyroid surgery. The material sequenced was blood. The origin of the receptors is a female donor with papillary thyroid cancer or a benign thyroid nodule (not recorded which). Some clones in this sample may be carry-over from other donors' samples.

At least ten counts were recorded for this clone. The chain couples TRBV7-9 to TRBJ1-4; TRBD1 matches 8 bases. Germline assignment: CDR1 SEHNR and CDR2 FQNEAQ (reference sequence). CDR3 length equals 18 residues. Trimming removed 5 bases from V and 0 bases from J; junction bases left unmatched: 11. As DNA, the CDR3 is TGTGCCAGCAGCCGAGGACAGGGTAGAGGCCCAACTAATGAAAAACTGTTTTTT. Its protein product is CASSRGQGRGPTNEKLFF.

This clone was seen repeatedly, ten times or more. The rearrangement uses TRBV7-8 and TRBJ1-5; weak D call: TRBD1 (6 bases). The CDR3 loop spans 17 amino acids. Trimming took 5 bases from V and 6 from J, leaving 23 bases between them. Per the germline V gene, CDR1 is SGHVS and CDR2 is FQNEAQ. The CDR3 DNA follows: TGTGCCAGCAGCACGGGGGCCCGGAGGGGGGGTCTTCAGCCCCAGCATTTT. It specifies CASSTGARRGGLQPQHF. Filled out from reference TRBV7-8 and TRBJ1-5, the complete variable domain reads GAGVSQSPRYKVAKRGQDVALRCDPISGHVSLFWYQQALGQGPEFLTYFQNEAQLDKSGLPSDRFFAERPEGSVSTLKIQRTQQEDSAVYLCASSTGARRGGLQPQHFGDGTRLSIL.

This clone has a handful of counts. With a much larger clone just one base away, this may be a read error. This same CDR3 is encoded by further DNA sequences in the sample. The V call is TRBV27, the J call TRBJ1-2; TRBD1 might be the D (5 bases). The CDR3 has 13 residues. Germline V gene data show CDR1 as MNHEY and CDR2 as SMNVEV (reference sequence). Trimming removed 6 bases from V and 11 bases from J, with 19 bases in between. The CDR3 DNA reads TGTGCCAGCAGCTTAGGAGGGAGGGGTGGTTACACCTTC. This translates into CASSLGGRGGYTF.

At least ten counts were recorded for this clone. This rearrangement joins TRBV7-3 to TRBJ2-1, with 10 nucleotides matching TRBD2. CDR3 length equals 16 residues. J was trimmed by 6 bases and V by 5 bases; bases with no gene match: 10. Germline-derived CDR1 and CDR2 are SGHTA and FQGTGA. The CDR3 loop is CASSPRSGLAINEQFF. DNA for the CDR3: TGTGCCAGCAGCCCCCGGTCGGGACTAGCGATCAATGAGCAGTTCTTC. The variable domain in full, with the rest retrieved from reference TRBV7-3 and TRBJ2-1, is GAGVSQTPSNKVTEKGKYVELRCDPISGHTALYWYRQSLGQGPEFLIYFQGTGAADDSGLPNDRFFAVRPEGSVSTLKIQRTERGDSAVYLCASSPRSGLAINEQFFGPGTRLTVL.

On this clone: A much larger clone sits a single nucleotide away, making a read error possible. The J gene is TRBJ2-5, the V gene TRBV19; 13 bases agree with TRBD2. The CDR3 consists of 18 residues. The germline CDR1 and CDR2 sequences are LNHDA and SQIVND (reference sequence). V lost 3 bases and J lost 3; bases outside the gene matches: 10. CDR3 nucleotides: TGTGCCAGTAGTATTGGGCGGACTAGCGGGAGTGTAAAAGAGACCCAGTACTTC. As protein: CASSIGRTSGSVKETQYF.

Concerning this clone: It is likely a read error, because the conserved phenylalanine at the end of the CDR3 is missing. The chain is built from TRBV29-1 and TRBJ2-1; 7 bases are shared with TRBD1. CDR3 length: 12 residues. J lost 6 bases, V lost 5 bases, and 4 bases had no gene match. Germline V gene data show CDR1 as SQVTM and CDR2 as ANQGSEA. CDR3 region: CSVRAGGNEQFS. CDR3 nucleotides: TGCAGCGTTCGTGCAGGGGGCAATGAGCAGTTCTCG.

At least ten counts were recorded for this clone. V and J are TRBV5-6 and TRBJ2-3; 8 bases line up with TRBD2. The CDR3 runs 17 residues. Germline V CDR1 and CDR2: SGHDT, YYEEEE. Trimming took 0 bases from V and 0 from J; bases not matched to a gene: 6. The CDR3 here is CASSLEGSGASTDTQYF. CDR3 coding DNA: TGTGCCAGCAGCTTGGAAGGTAGCGGGGCTAGCACAGATACGCAGTATTTT.

This clone came up many times. The chain uses TRBV7-3 and TRBJ2-7; D remains unclear. The germline V gene encodes CDR1 SGHTA and CDR2 FQGTGA. There are 13 residues in the CDR3. V was cut by 2 bases and J by 3 bases, with 8 bases left in between. For the CDR3, the DNA is TGTGCCAGCAGCTTATTCGTAGACTACGAGCAGTACTTC. This gives the protein CASSLFVDYEQYF.

This clone was picked up a small number of times. The chain combines TRBV6-1 with TRBJ2-7; 7 bases are a match to TRBD1. Germline-derived CDR1 and CDR2 are MNHNS and SASEGT. This CDR3 is built from 14 residues. With V trimmed by 7 bases and J by 1 base, 7 bases remained unmatched. CDR3 in amino acids: CASTGSGGSYEQYF. Here the CDR3 DNA reads TGTGCCAGCACCGGATCAGGGGGATCCTACGAGCAGTACTTC.

The chain links TRBV28 to TRBJ2-7; maybe TRBD1 (6 bases). V was clipped by 3 bases and J by 2 bases, with 11 bases between them. The V gene's germline CDR1 is MDHEN and CDR2 SYDVKM. The CDR3 sequence is 14 residues long. CDR3 DNA sequence: TGTGCCAGCAGTTTCCCGGACAGCCCCTACGAGCAGTACTTC. Its translation is CASSFPDSPYEQYF.

This clone has at least ten counts. The chain carries TRBV19 and TRBJ1-5; weak D call: TRBD1 (5 bases). The V gene's germline CDR1 is LNHDA and CDR2 SQIVND (reference sequence). There are 13 residues in the CDR3. Trimming took 8 bases from V and 3 from J, leaving 11 bases between them. DNA for the CDR3: TGTGCCAGTGGCAGGGAAATCAATCAGCCCCAGCATTTT. Amino acids: CASGREINQPQHF.

This clone was observed a handful of times. The junction departs from the called germline gene at one end, perhaps through a read error. The chain carries TRBV19 and TRBJ2-2; TRBD2 is a possible D gene (5 bases). There are 14 residues in the CDR3. CDR1 and CDR2 from the germline V gene are LNHDA and SQIVND (reference sequence). CDR3 sequence (DNA): TGTGCCTCCGGGAAAGGCCTTGACACAGGGGAGCTGTTTTTT. As protein: CASGKGLDTGELFF.

The chain is built from TRBV19 and TRBJ1-5; the D gene is possibly TRBD1 (5 bases). The CDR3 has 13 amino acids. CDR1 LNHDA and CDR2 SQIVND come from the germline V gene (reference sequence). The V and J ends lost 4 bases and 13 bases respectively, with 17 bases between them. The DNA for the CDR3 is TGTGCCAGTAGTACAGGGTTCCAACGGCCGCAGCATTTT. It encodes CASSTGFQRPQHF. Using reference TRBV19 and TRBJ1-5 for the parts outside the CDR3, the full variable domain is DGGITQSPKYLFRKEGQNVTLSCEQNLNHDAMYWYRQDPGQGLRLIYYSQIVNDFQKGDIAEGYSVSREKKESFPLTVTSAQKNPTAFYLCASSTGFQRPQHFGDGTRLSIL.

The sample holds many counts of this clone. The rearrangement joins TRBV12-3 or TRBV12-4 to TRBJ1-6, with 9 nucleotides matching TRBD1. The junction had 4 bases not matched to a gene; V was cut back by 5 bases and J by 8 bases. The CDR3 loop spans 14 amino acids. The CDR3 DNA reads TGTGCCAGCAGTCCGGGACAGGGATATTCACCCCTCCACTTT. It is translated as CASSPGQGYSPLHF.

This clone showed up many times. One end of the junction varies from germline; a read error may be responsible. This sequence joins TRBV7-7 and TRBJ1-3; possible D gene TRBD1, 6 bases. Germline V gene lookup returns CDR1 SSHAT and CDR2 FNYEAQ (reference sequence). This CDR3 region has 15 residues. The CDR3 region has the DNA TGTGCTAGCAGCCCCGGGACATCCTCTGGAAACACCATATATTTT. This sequence encodes CASSPGTSSGNTIYF.

This clone has at least ten counts. V usage is TRBV28 and J usage is TRBJ1-5, with D unresolved. The V end lost 3 bases, the J end lost 7 bases, and 13 bases lay between the germline ends. Germline V CDR1 and CDR2: MDHEN, SYDVKM. The CDR3 is made up of 14 amino acids. This chain's CDR3 is CASSLEIAGQPQHF. For the CDR3, the DNA is TGTGCCAGCAGTTTGGAAATCGCGGGCCAGCCCCAGCATTTT.

For this clone: This sequence may be a read error, since a much larger clone differs from it by one base. The gene calls are TRBV3-1 and TRBJ1-1; no definite D call. The CDR3 sequence is 11 residues long. Germline CDR1 and CDR2: LGHDT and YNNKEL (reference sequence). Trimming took 8 bases from V and 0 from J, leaving 4 bases between them. The CDR3 is CASRVNTEAFF. The CDR3 DNA follows: TGTGCCAGCCGGGTGAACACTGAAGCTTTCTTT.

The chain joins TRBV5-1 to TRBJ2-7; 7 bases match TRBD2. The germline gives CDR1 SGHRS, CDR2 YFSETQ. The CDR3 is made up of 15 amino acids. J gave up 1 base and V 3 bases, and 7 bases lay outside the gene matches. The CDR3 DNA follows: TGCGCCAGCAGCTGGGCGGGAGAGTGGTCCTACGAGCAGTACTTC. Protein: CASSWAGEWSYEQYF. The full variable domain, in which reference TRBV5-1 and TRBJ2-7 provide the parts outside the CDR3, is KAGVTQTPRYLIKTRGQQVTLSCSPISGHRSVSWYQQTPGQGLQFLFEYFSETQRNKGNFPGRFSGRQFSNSRSEMNVSTLELGDSALYLCASSWAGEWSYEQYFGPGTRLTVT.

This clone was seen many times. The V call is TRBV5-1, the J call TRBJ2-1; TRBD2 agrees at 12 bases. Germline-derived CDR1 and CDR2 are SGHRS and YFSETQ. J lost 6 bases, V lost 0 bases, and 1 base had no gene match. CDR3 length equals 15 residues. CDR3 sequence (DNA): TGCGCCAGCAGCTTGGCTAGCGGGAGGGGCAATGAGCAGTTCTTC. Protein product: CASSLASGRGNEQFF.

The V call is TRBV7-9, the J call TRBJ1-2, with D perhaps TRBD1 (6 bases). Germline V CDR1 and CDR2: SEHNR, FQNEAQ (reference sequence). Between the trimmed V and J ends, which lost 5 bases and 5 bases, there was a span of 12 bases. This CDR3 has 13 amino acids. The CDR3 DNA reads TGTGCCAGCAGCCCAGGGGCAGTTTATGGCTACACCTTC. As protein: CASSPGAVYGYTF. The variable domain in full, completed from reference TRBV7-9 and TRBJ1-2, reads DTGVSQNPRHKITKRGQNVTFRCDPISEHNRLYWYRQTLGQGPEFLTYFQNEAQLEKSRLLSDRFSAERPKGSFSTLEIQRTEQGDSAMYLCASSPGAVYGYTFGSGTRLTVV.

This clone was seen a handful of times. The final CDR3 position lacks the conserved phenylalanine or tryptophan, pointing to a likely read error. The chain couples TRBV6-1 to TRBJ1-5; the D is unclear. Deletions cut 6 bases from V and 0 bases from J, with 12 bases between. The CDR3 loop spans 15 amino acids. Germline CDR1 MNHNS, CDR2 SASEGT. CDR3 DNA: TGTGCCAGCAGACACCTGTGCCGTAGCAATCAGCCCCAGCATCTT. Translation: CASRHLCRSNQPQHL.

Many counts were recorded for this clone. The chain employs TRBV6-1 and TRBJ2-1, with TRBD2 matching over 12 bases. V lost 3 bases to trimming and J lost 5 bases; unmatched junction nucleotides: 14. The CDR3 length is 19 residues. Per the germline V gene, CDR1 is MNHNS and CDR2 is SASEGT. Here the CDR3 DNA reads TGTGCCAGCAGTGACCGAGGGGGAGCAACTAGCGGGAGGCACAATGAGCAGTTCTTC. This translates into CASSDRGGATSGRHNEQFF.

This clone was seen repeatedly, ten times or more. The chain is built from TRBV3-1 and TRBJ1-2; D uncertain. The CDR3 covers 12 residues. The V gene's germline CDR1 is LGHDT and CDR2 YNNKEL (reference sequence). V lost 10 bases to trimming and J lost 4 bases, with 13 bases between them. The CDR3 DNA reads TGTGCCACTGTAGACTGGGGCTATGGCTACACCTTC. As protein: CATVDWGYGYTF.

This clone was counted many times. This rearrangement joins TRBV18 to TRBJ2-7; TRBD2 matches 14 bases. Germline V lookup: CDR1 KGHSH, CDR2 LQKENI. The CDR3 covers 18 residues. The junction had 5 bases not matched to a gene; V was cut back by 1 base and J by 0 bases. CDR3 coding DNA: TGTGCCAGCTCACCACAAGGGACTAGCGGGAGCTTCTCCTACGAGCAGTACTTC. This sequence encodes CASSPQGTSGSFSYEQYF.

This clone was detected many times. The chain recombines TRBV6-5 with TRBJ2-1; TRBD1 matches 8 bases. With 2 bases clipped from V and 7 bases from J, the junction kept 7 bases outside the gene matches. The CDR3 has 15 amino acids. Per germline, CDR1 MNHEY and CDR2 SVGAGI. CDR3 nucleotides: TGTGCCAGCAGTTACCGGGACAGGAGCACGAATGAGCAGTTCTTC. Its translation: CASSYRDRSTNEQFF.

The rearrangement links TRBV24-1 to TRBJ2-7; 14 nucleotides line up with TRBD2. Per the germline V gene, CDR1 is KGHDR and CDR2 is SFDVKD. This CDR3 spans 15 amino acids. The junction had 0 bases not matched to a gene; V was cut back by 3 bases and J by 3 bases. The CDR3 sequence: CATSDGTSGSYEQYF. The CDR3 DNA follows: TGTGCCACCAGTGATGGGACTAGCGGGAGCTACGAGCAGTACTTC.

The rearrangement links TRBV5-1 to TRBJ2-7; D gene unclear. The CDR3 spans 13 residues. Germline V gene data show CDR1 as SGHRS and CDR2 as YFSETQ. V lost 0 bases to trimming and J lost 3 bases, with 7 bases between them. The CDR3 loop is CASSLESSYEQYF. CDR3 bases: TGCGCCAGCAGCTTGGAATCCAGCTACGAGCAGTACTTC.

This clone has ten or more counts. CDR3 nucleotides: TGTGCCAGTAGTATGGGGACTAGCGGGACGGTCTACAATGAGCAGTTCTTC. This sequence encodes CASSMGTSGTVYNEQFF. The gene calls are TRBV19 and TRBJ2-1; 13 bases map to TRBD2. Germline V gene data show CDR1 as LNHDA and CDR2 as SQIVND (reference sequence). V was clipped by 3 bases and J by 3 bases; unmatched bases: 5. CDR3 size: 17 residues.

The chain has TRBV7-8 and TRBJ1-2; D remains unclear. V was cut by 1 base and J by 3 bases, with 6 bases left in between. Germline CDR1 reads SGHVS; CDR2 reads FQNEAQ. CDR3 length: 13 amino acids. DNA of the CDR3: TGTGCCAGCAGCTTAGGTCCAGACTATGGCTACACCTTC. Protein: CASSLGPDYGYTF. Combining the CDR3 with reference TRBV7-8 and TRBJ1-2 gives the whole variable domain GAGVSQSPRYKVAKRGQDVALRCDPISGHVSLFWYQQALGQGPEFLTYFQNEAQLDKSGLPSDRFFAERPEGSVSTLKIQRTQQEDSAVYLCASSLGPDYGYTFGSGTRLTVV.